This passage covers 21 T cell receptor beta chains from one sample sequenced in a study of T cell repertoires in cytomegalovirus infection. TCRdb ran MiXCR on the reads and lists one entry per CDR3 protein. The sample holds around 740,000 distinct CDR3 sequences, less than 40% seen once. Sequencing used PBMCs. The receptors were sampled from a human donor in good health (CMV status not recorded). Some clones in this sample may be carry-over from other donors' samples.

This clonotype came up a few times. J is TRBJ1-1 and V is TRBV6-2 or TRBV6-3, with D unresolved. Deletions cut 4 bases from V and 0 bases from J, with 9 bases between. Looked up from germline, CDR1 is MNHEY and CDR2 is SVGEGT. The CDR3 length is 14 residues. The CDR3 nucleotides read TGTGCCAGCAGTTCCGGAGTCATGAACACTGAAGCTTTCTTT. Translated: CASSSGVMNTEAFF.

The gene calls are TRBV5-1 and TRBJ2-7, with D perhaps matching TRBD2 (7 bases). The V gene's germline CDR1 is SGHRS and CDR2 YFSETQ. V was pared by 4 bases and J by 4 bases, with 15 bases between. This CDR3 comprises 14 residues. The CDR3 DNA reads as TGCGCCAGCAGCGAAGATGGGGGGGCTTACGAGCAGTACTTC. Translating gives CASSEDGGAYEQYF.

This chain links TRBV6-2 or TRBV6-3 with TRBJ2-3, with D uncertain. The CDR3 sequence is 17 residues long. Trimming cost V 2 bases and J 0 bases, with 15 bases left between them. Looked up from germline, CDR1 is MNHEY and CDR2 is SVGEGT. Here the CDR3 reads CASSYGRAASSTDTQYF. The CDR3 region has the DNA TGTGCCAGCAGTTACGGCCGGGCAGCGTCTAGCACAGATACGCAGTATTTT.

This clonotype showed up many times. V gene TRBV5-4 combines with J gene TRBJ2-2, with no clear D. The CDR3 length is 12 residues. The ends were cut back, 2 bases at V and 3 bases at J, with 2 bases in the middle. Germline loops: CDR1 SGHNT, CDR2 YYREEE (reference sequence). CDR3: CASSFDTGELFF. CDR3 nucleotides: TGTGCCAGCAGCTTTGACACCGGGGAGCTGTTTTTT.

This chain links TRBV6-1 with TRBJ2-5; tentative D call: TRBD1 (5 bases). This CDR3 is 12 amino acids long. Germline assignment: CDR1 MNHNS and CDR2 SASEGT. Between the trimmed V and J ends, which lost 3 bases and 7 bases, there was a span of 9 bases. The DNA of the CDR3 is TGTGCCAGCAGTGACAGGGTCGGGACCCAGTACTTC. Its protein product is CASSDRVGTQYF.

The rearrangement joins TRBV14 to TRBJ2-1, with D hard to call. The V gene lost 0 bases and the J gene lost 5 bases, with 11 bases spanning the gap. Per the germline V gene, CDR1 is SGHDN and CDR2 is FVKESK. The CDR3 length is 15 residues. CDR3: CASSQDVNTNNEQFF. CDR3 in DNA: TGTGCCAGCAGCCAAGATGTTAATACCAACAATGAGCAGTTCTTC.

Here the CDR3 reads CASSLSGLLGIGYTF. The CDR3 region has the DNA TGTGCCAGCAGTTTGTCGGGACTCCTAGGGATTGGCTACACCTTC. The V and J genes are TRBV6-2 or TRBV6-3 and TRBJ1-2; perhaps TRBD1 as D (5 bases). The CDR3 is 15 amino acids. CDR1 and CDR2 (germline): MNHEY, SVGEGT. V lost 4 bases and J 7 bases, leaving 19 bases between the germline ends.

J is TRBJ2-5 and V is TRBV5-5, with 7 nucleotides matching TRBD1. Losses at the gene ends were 4 bases for V and 5 bases for J; bases not matched to a gene: 11. Germline-derived CDR1 and CDR2 are SGHKS and YYEKEE (reference sequence). The CDR3 has 15 residues. This CDR3 is CASSQQQGLPETQYF. Written as DNA, the CDR3 is TGTGCCAGCAGCCAACAACAGGGGCTCCCTGAGACCCAGTACTTC.

The CDR3 reads CASSFRGAHTEAFF. CDR3 in DNA: TGTGCCAGCAGTTTCCGAGGGGCGCACACTGAAGCTTTCTTT. The chain recombines TRBV12-3 or TRBV12-4 with TRBJ1-1; perhaps TRBD1 as D (5 bases). V dropped 3 bases and J dropped 3 bases, with 11 bases sitting between them. This CDR3 contains 14 residues.

This clonotype was observed a few times. The rearrangement links TRBV4-1 to TRBJ2-3; a weak D match, TRBD1 (6 bases). Germline-derived CDR1 and CDR2 are MGHRA and YSYEKL. The CDR3 spans 14 residues. Trimming took 0 bases from V and 6 from J, leaving 10 bases between them. The DNA of the CDR3 is TGCGCCAGCAGCCAAGAGACAGGTCCCGATACGCAGTATTTT. Its translation: CASSQETGPDTQYF.

This clonotype was recorded only once. The rearrangement uses TRBV5-1 and TRBJ2-2; D possibly corresponds to TRBD2 (6 bases). The CDR3 extends over 16 amino acids. Germline CDR1 and CDR2: SGHRS and YFSETQ. Trimming removed 4 bases at V and 2 bases at J, with 15 bases between. The CDR3 reads CASSGNRDSNTGELFF. The CDR3 DNA is TGCGCCAGCAGCGGGAACCGGGACTCTAACACCGGGGAGCTGTTTTTT.

The table lists this clonotype with a few counts. The chain carries TRBV2 and TRBJ2-7, with D perhaps matching TRBD2 (5 bases). The CDR3 covers 13 residues. Trimming pared 0 bases from V and 11 bases from J, leaving 14 bases between. The V gene's germline CDR1 is SNHLY and CDR2 FYNNEI. CDR3 sequence reads: CASSEAIAAEKYF. In nucleotides, the CDR3 is TGTGCCAGCAGTGAAGCTATCGCAGCGGAGAAGTACTTC. Looking up the rest from reference TRBV2 and TRBJ2-7 gives the full variable domain: EPEVTQTPSHQVTQMGQEVILRCVPISNHLYFYWYRQILGQKVEFLVSFYNNEISEKSEIFDDQFSVERPDGSNFTLKIRSTKLEDSAMYFCASSEAIAAEKYFGPGTRLTVT.

This clonotype was detected a few times. The J gene is TRBJ2-1, the V gene TRBV6-6; either TRBD1 or TRBD2 may supply D (6 bases each). Per germline, CDR1 MNHNY and CDR2 SVGAGI (reference sequence). Trimming cost V 7 bases and J 5 bases, with 18 bases left between them. The CDR3 sequence is 15 residues long. CDR3 nucleotides: TGTGCCAGCATCCAGCCAGGGGAGGCAAACAATGAGCAGTTCTTC. This sequence encodes CASIQPGEANNEQFF.

In its sample, this clonotype was seen a few times. The CDR3 sequence: CASSEAQGRTIANYGYTF. The CDR3 bases are TGTGCCAGCAGTGAAGCTCAGGGACGGACTATAGCTAACTATGGCTACACCTTC. The V and J genes are TRBV6-1 and TRBJ1-2, with a tentative D call TRBD1 (5 bases). V gave up 0 bases and J gave up 0 bases, with 17 bases separating them. Germline CDR1 and CDR2: MNHNS and SASEGT. This CDR3 has 18 amino acids.

Notes on this clonotype: A junction boundary mismatches the germline segment, possibly from a read error. The rearrangement joins TRBV4-1 to TRBJ1-6; D ambiguous. Germline V gene lookup returns CDR1 MGHRA and CDR2 YSYEKL. There are 13 residues in the CDR3. CDR3: CASSQKDGSPLHF. As DNA, the CDR3 is TGTGCCAGCAGCCAGAAGGACGGTTCACCCCTCCACTTT.

Here the CDR3 DNA reads TGCAGCGTTGGCTTGACGGGGTTGGGGACCGGGGAGCTGTTTTTT. It translates to CSVGLTGLGTGELFF. This chain uses TRBV29-1 with TRBJ2-2, with D possibly being TRBD2 (5 bases). Germline values: CDR1 SQVTM, CDR2 ANQGSEA. V lost 4 bases to trimming and J lost 5 bases, with 17 bases between them. CDR3 length: 15 amino acids.

The V gene is TRBV12-3 or TRBV12-4, the J gene TRBJ2-5; D remains ambiguous. The CDR3 has 14 amino acids. With 3 bases removed from V and 4 bases from J, the gap between germline ends came to 12 bases. The CDR3 loop is CASSLNTDVETQYF. DNA for the CDR3: TGTGCCAGCAGTTTGAACACCGACGTAGAGACCCAGTACTTC.

This clonotype was picked up many times. The genes are TRBV7-2 and TRBJ1-6; unclear D gene. V was shortened by 1 base and J by 10 bases, with 14 bases between the two germline ends. The CDR3 spans 15 residues. Germline values: CDR1 SGHTA, CDR2 FQGNSA. The CDR3 spells CASSLVFARASPLHF. DNA of the CDR3: TGTGCCAGCAGCTTAGTGTTCGCCAGAGCCTCACCCCTCCACTTT.

This clonotype was observed a few times. In DNA, the CDR3 is TGCAGTGCTAGGGGAGAGGGGACGTTCTTTGGCTACACCTTC. Protein sequence: CSARGEGTFFGYTF. The J gene is TRBJ1-2, the V gene TRBV20-1; D perhaps matches TRBD1 (5 bases). Germline V gene lookup returns CDR1 DFQATT and CDR2 SNEGSKA (reference sequence). This CDR3 has 14 residues. V dropped 3 bases and J dropped 7 bases, with 18 bases sitting between them.

As to this clonotype: The missing conserved phenylalanine or tryptophan at the end of this CDR3 makes a read error likely. The J gene is TRBJ1-2, the V gene TRBV19; 7 bases fit TRBD1. With V trimmed by 4 bases and J by 5 bases, 7 bases remained unmatched. This CDR3 contains 14 residues. The germline V gene encodes CDR1 LNHDA and CDR2 SQIVND (reference sequence). CDR3 in amino acids: CASSKPTGIYGYTL. CDR3 bases: TGTGCCAGTAGTAAACCGACAGGGATTTATGGCTACACCTTA.

This clonotype was observed a handful of times. The rearrangement links TRBV18 to TRBJ1-1; D may be TRBD1 (5 bases). CDR1 and CDR2 from the germline V gene are KGHSH and LQKENI. This CDR3 is 17 amino acids long. V lost 3 bases and J 6 bases, leaving 23 bases between the germline ends. The CDR3 spells CASSPSRTSGGIPEAFF. CDR3 sequence (DNA): TGTGCCAGCTCACCTTCAAGAACCTCGGGGGGAATCCCTGAAGCTTTCTTT.